The 21 T cell receptor beta chains below were found in one sample sequenced in a study of blood T cell repertoires in COVID-19. The table came from immunoSEQ multiplex PCR; TCRdb's copy has only in-frame clones and leaves some out. The sample consists of 50,000 to 80,000 clones, 85% to 90% of them appearing once. The sample taken for sequencing was peripheral blood. The source is a man aged 55-75 years with acute or convalescent COVID-19.

The CDR3 spells CASSLDLAGSGHEQFF. CDR3 DNA: TGTGCCAGCAGCTTGGACCTAGCGGGGTCGGGACATGAGCAGTTCTTC. V and J are TRBV5-4 and TRBJ2-1; 9 bases align to TRBD2. The germline gives CDR1 SGHNT, CDR2 YYREEE (reference sequence). The CDR3 is 16 amino acids. V was clipped by 0 bases and J by 8 bases; unmatched bases: 9.

This chain uses TRBV6-1 with TRBJ1-1; TRBD1 might be the D (6 bases). CDR3 size: 16 residues. Trimming shortened V by 1 base and J by 5 bases, and 17 bases separated the two germline ends. The germline V gene has CDR1 MNHNS and CDR2 SASEGT. In DNA, the CDR3 is TGTGCCAGCAGTGAAGTAGCGCCACAGGGATGGACTGAAGCTTTCTTT. Translating it yields CASSEVAPQGWTEAFF.

The CDR3 DNA is TGTGCCACCAGAGGTGTCCGGGGGGACCCAGAGGGAGATACGCAGTATTTT. Amino acids: CATRGVRGDPEGDTQYF. The chain joins TRBV15 to TRBJ2-3; 7 nucleotides line up with TRBD2. The J segment lost 5 bases and the V segment lost 6 bases, leaving 17 bases of the junction unmatched. This CDR3 has 17 residues. Germline CDR1 reads LNHNV; CDR2 reads YYDKDF (reference sequence).

This chain links TRBV4-1 with TRBJ1-1, with TRBD1 as a possible D gene (6 bases). This CDR3 has 14 amino acids. Germline V CDR1 and CDR2: MGHRA, YSYEKL. V was shortened by 1 base and J by 1 base, with 7 bases between the two germline ends. DNA for the CDR3: TGCGCCAGCAGCCAAGTACAGGGGAACACTGAAGCTTTCTTT. This codes for CASSQVQGNTEAFF.

The chain links TRBV11-2 to TRBJ2-7, with D tentatively TRBD2 (7 bases). The CDR3 is 13 residues long. CDR1 is SGHAT and CDR2 is FQNNGV in the germline V gene. V lost 3 bases to trimming and J lost 4 bases, with 10 bases between them. CDR3 coding DNA: TGTGCCAGCAGCTTGCGGGGGCGGTACGAGCAGTACTTC. It translates to CASSLRGRYEQYF.

The V and J genes are TRBV24-1 and TRBJ2-3; 7 bases agree with TRBD2. The V segment lost 5 bases and the J segment 0 bases; nucleotides outside the gene matches: 7. Germline CDR1 and CDR2: KGHDR and SFDVKD. The CDR3 consists of 16 residues. The chain's CDR3 is CATSGASGRSTDTQYF. The DNA for the CDR3 is TGTGCCACCAGTGGAGCTAGCGGACGCAGCACAGATACGCAGTATTTT.

V and J are TRBV30 and TRBJ1-4, with TRBD1 identical over 9 bases. The CDR3 runs 14 residues. The V gene end was trimmed by 2 bases and the J gene end by 5 bases; junction bases not matched to a gene: 3. Germline CDR1 GTSNPN, CDR2 SVGIG (reference sequence). CDR3 nucleotide sequence: TGTGCCTGGAGTTCCGGGACAGGGAATGAAAAACTGTTTTTT. It translates to CAWSSGTGNEKLFF.

The chain employs TRBV11-3 and TRBJ2-7; the match to TRBD2 covers 9 bases. V trimming: 3 bases; J trimming: 1 base; junction bases outside the gene matches: 10. The CDR3 is 17 amino acids. Germline CDR1 reads SGHNT; CDR2 reads YENEEA. CDR3 loop: CASSLGCGGALSYEQYF. The CDR3 nucleotides read TGTGCCAGCAGCTTGGGTTGCGGGGGGGCTCTTTCCTACGAGCAGTACTTC.

V and J are TRBV19 and TRBJ2-2, with a weak D call TRBD1 (7 bases). The CDR3 extends over 16 amino acids. CDR1 and CDR2 from the germline V gene are LNHDA and SQIVND (reference sequence). V shed 0 bases and J shed 4 bases, with 12 bases lying between them. The CDR3 nucleotides read TGTGCCAGTAGTATAGATTCAGGGGGGTTCACCGGGGAGCTGTTTTTT. Translating gives CASSIDSGGFTGELFF.

V gene TRBV2 combines with J gene TRBJ2-2; weak D call: TRBD1 (5 bases). Trimming took 5 bases from V and 4 from J, leaving 5 bases between them. The CDR3 spans 12 residues. Germline V gene lookup returns CDR1 SNHLY and CDR2 FYNNEI. CDR3 sequence reads: CASSRGTGELFF. CDR3 bases: TGTGCCAGCAGTAGGGGCACCGGGGAGCTGTTTTTT.

This chain connects TRBV19 to TRBJ1-5; D gene unclear. The CDR3 has 13 amino acids. CDR1 is LNHDA and CDR2 is SQIVND in the germline V gene (reference sequence). The V and J ends lost 9 bases and 3 bases respectively, with 12 bases between them. CDR3 residues: CASEYSYNQPQHF. The CDR3 region has the DNA TGTGCCAGCGAATACAGTTACAATCAGCCCCAGCATTTT. The whole variable domain, filled in from reference TRBV19 and TRBJ1-5, reads DGGITQSPKYLFRKEGQNVTLSCEQNLNHDAMYWYRQDPGQGLRLIYYSQIVNDFQKGDIAEGYSVSREKKESFPLTVTSAQKNPTAFYLCASEYSYNQPQHFGDGTRLSIL.

This clone was observed a few times. This chain joins TRBV7-2 and TRBJ1-2; the match to TRBD1 covers 8 bases. The CDR3 loop spans 15 amino acids. The V and J ends lost 3 bases and 4 bases, in that order; junction bases with no gene match: 7. CDR1 is SGHTA and CDR2 is FQGNSA in the germline V gene. The CDR3 region is CASSFGQGVFYGYTF. The CDR3 DNA is TGTGCCAGCAGCTTCGGACAGGGAGTGTTCTATGGCTACACCTTC.

The chain is built from TRBV27 and TRBJ1-1; possibly TRBD1 for D (5 bases). V dropped 5 bases and J dropped 2 bases, with 12 bases sitting between them. There are 14 residues in the CDR3. CDR1 is MNHEY, CDR2 SMNVEV, per germline (reference sequence). CDR3: CASSIGTFNTEAFF. The CDR3 coding sequence is TGTGCCAGCAGTATCGGGACTTTTAACACTGAAGCTTTCTTT.

V is TRBV19 and J is TRBJ1-6; 7 bases map to TRBD1. The CDR3 consists of 15 residues. Germline V gene lookup returns CDR1 LNHDA and CDR2 SQIVND (reference sequence). The trim removed 1 base at V and 6 bases at J, leaving 3 bases unmatched. The CDR3 here is CASSIAQGTNSPLHF. The CDR3, as DNA: TGTGCCAGTAGTATAGCACAGGGGACTAATTCACCCCTCCACTTT.

This clone was seen just once. V gene TRBV20-1 combines with J gene TRBJ1-6, with D perhaps TRBD1 (5 bases). Trimming left V 3 bases short and J 8 bases short, with 14 bases between. The CDR3 runs 14 residues. Germline V lookup: CDR1 DFQATT, CDR2 SNEGSKA (reference sequence). CDR3 in amino acids: CSASRGWGDSPLHF. The CDR3 nucleotides are TGCAGTGCTAGTCGAGGATGGGGGGATTCACCCCTCCACTTT.

The chain couples TRBV29-1 to TRBJ1-3; D gene ambiguous. CDR1 and CDR2 from the germline V gene are SQVTM and ANQGSEA. CDR3 length: 14 amino acids. The V gene lost 6 bases and the J gene lost 3 bases, with 15 bases spanning the gap. The CDR3 DNA follows: TGCAGCGTCATGGACGGGGATTTTGGAAACACCATATATTTT. This translates into CSVMDGDFGNTIYF. Looking up the rest from reference TRBV29-1 and TRBJ1-3 gives the full variable domain: SAVISQKPSRDICQRGTSLTIQCQVDSQVTMMFWYRQQPGQSLTLIATANQGSEATYESGFVIDKFPISRPNLTFSTLTVSNMSPEDSSIYLCSVMDGDFGNTIYFGEGSWLTVV.

About this clone itself: The sample contains more than one DNA sequence encoding this CDR3. This chain connects TRBV29-1 to TRBJ2-1; D is perhaps TRBD2 (6 bases). Trimming cost V 4 bases and J 10 bases, with 8 bases left between them. Germline V gene lookup returns CDR1 SQVTM and CDR2 ANQGSEA. The CDR3 loop spans 10 amino acids. CDR3 nucleotides: TGCAGCGTTGGGGACTTAGAGCAGTTCTTC. As protein: CSVGDLEQFF.

The chain joins TRBV5-1 to TRBJ2-3, with D uncertain. Germline CDR1 and CDR2: SGHRS and YFSETQ. The CDR3 totals 12 residues. V lost 6 bases, J lost 5 bases, and 10 bases lay in between. DNA of the CDR3: TGCGCCAGCACCAATCCGAGAGATACGCAGTATTTT. It yields the protein CASTNPRDTQYF.

CDR3 nucleotides: TGTGCCAGCGGAAGAGTCCTGGGGGACAGGAGCTCCTACGAGCAGTACTTC. As protein: CASGRVLGDRSSYEQYF. The rearrangement links TRBV7-9 to TRBJ2-7, with 8 bases lining up with TRBD1. The V segment lost 8 bases and the J segment 0 bases; nucleotides outside the gene matches: 15. The CDR3 spans 17 residues. The germline gives CDR1 SEHNR, CDR2 FQNEAQ (reference sequence). The full variable domain, in which reference TRBV7-9 and TRBJ2-7 provide the parts outside the CDR3, is DTGVSQNPRHKITKRGQNVTFRCDPISEHNRLYWYRQTLGQGPEFLTYFQNEAQLEKSRLLSDRFSAERPKGSFSTLEIQRTEQGDSAMYLCASGRVLGDRSSYEQYFGPGTRLTVT.

This chain links TRBV15 with TRBJ2-1; 7 bases are a match to TRBD1. Trimming removed 5 bases from V and 7 bases from J; junction bases left unmatched: 8. The V gene's germline CDR1 is LNHNV and CDR2 YYDKDF (reference sequence). This CDR3 contains 14 residues. The CDR3 nucleotides are TGTGCCACCAGCTGGGACAGACTAACGAATGAGCAGTTCTTC. Its protein is CATSWDRLTNEQFF.

The J gene is TRBJ2-7, the V gene TRBV6-5; D possibly corresponds to TRBD1 (5 bases). The germline CDR1 and CDR2 sequences are MNHEY and SVGAGI. CDR3 length equals 13 residues. Trimming removed 6 bases from V and 6 bases from J, with 15 bases in between. CDR3 bases: TGTGCCAGCAGGGCCTCAGGGTTCTTCGAGCAGTACTTC. As protein: CASRASGFFEQYF.